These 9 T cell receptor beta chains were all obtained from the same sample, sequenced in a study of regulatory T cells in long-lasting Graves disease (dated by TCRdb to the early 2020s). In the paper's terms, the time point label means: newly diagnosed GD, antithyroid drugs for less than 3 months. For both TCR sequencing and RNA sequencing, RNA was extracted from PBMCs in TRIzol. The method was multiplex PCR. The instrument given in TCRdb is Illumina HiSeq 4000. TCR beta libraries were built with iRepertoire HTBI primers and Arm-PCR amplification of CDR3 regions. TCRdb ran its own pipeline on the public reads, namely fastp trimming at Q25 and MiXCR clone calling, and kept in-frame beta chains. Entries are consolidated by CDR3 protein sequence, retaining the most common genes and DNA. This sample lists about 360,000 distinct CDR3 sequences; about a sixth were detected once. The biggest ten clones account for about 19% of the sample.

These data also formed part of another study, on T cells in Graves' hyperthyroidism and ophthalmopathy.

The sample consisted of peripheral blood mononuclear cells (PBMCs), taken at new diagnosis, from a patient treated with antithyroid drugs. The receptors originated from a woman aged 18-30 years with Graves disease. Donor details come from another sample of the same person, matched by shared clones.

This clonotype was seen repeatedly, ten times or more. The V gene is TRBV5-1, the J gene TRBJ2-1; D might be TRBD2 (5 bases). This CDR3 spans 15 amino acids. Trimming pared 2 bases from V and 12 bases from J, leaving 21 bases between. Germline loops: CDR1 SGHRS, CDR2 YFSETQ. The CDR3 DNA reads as TGCGCCAGCAGCTTTAGTGGACTCGCGCATATTGGGCAGTTCTTC. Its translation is CASSFSGLAHIGQFF.

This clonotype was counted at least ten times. The CDR3 spells CASSHPSGVGDTQYF. The CDR3 nucleotides are TGTGCCAGCAGCCACCCTAGCGGGGTGGGAGATACGCAGTATTTT. The V call is TRBV3-1, the J call TRBJ2-3; TRBD2 aligns across 9 bases. Germline trimming cut 3 bases from V and 5 bases from J; bases unmatched to any gene: 6. Looked up from germline, CDR1 is LGHDT and CDR2 is YNNKEL (reference sequence). The length of the CDR3 is 15 residues.

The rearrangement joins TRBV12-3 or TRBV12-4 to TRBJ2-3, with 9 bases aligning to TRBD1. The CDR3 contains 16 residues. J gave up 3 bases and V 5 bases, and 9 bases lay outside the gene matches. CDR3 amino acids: CASSGTTGGATDTQYF. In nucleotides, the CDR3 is TGTGCCAGCAGTGGGACCACAGGGGGCGCGACAGATACGCAGTATTTT.

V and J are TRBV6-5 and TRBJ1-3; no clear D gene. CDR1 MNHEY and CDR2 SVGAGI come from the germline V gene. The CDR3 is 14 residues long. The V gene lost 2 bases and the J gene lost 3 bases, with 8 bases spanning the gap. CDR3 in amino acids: CASSYRADGNTIYF. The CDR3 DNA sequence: TGTGCCAGCAGTTACCGGGCAGATGGAAACACCATATATTTT.

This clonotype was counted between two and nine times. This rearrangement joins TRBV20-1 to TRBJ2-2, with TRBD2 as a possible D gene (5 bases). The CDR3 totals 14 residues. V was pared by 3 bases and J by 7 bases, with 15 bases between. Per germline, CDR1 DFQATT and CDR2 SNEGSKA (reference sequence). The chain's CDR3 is CSARRAPDGGELFF. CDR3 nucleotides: TGCAGTGCTAGGAGGGCGCCCGATGGCGGGGAGCTGTTTTTT.

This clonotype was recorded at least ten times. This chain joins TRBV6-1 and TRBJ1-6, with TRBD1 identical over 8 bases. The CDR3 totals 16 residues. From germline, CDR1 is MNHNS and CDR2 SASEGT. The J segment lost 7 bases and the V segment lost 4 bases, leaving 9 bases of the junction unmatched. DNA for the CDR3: TGTGCCAGCAGTGGAAACGCAGGGGGCTTAAATTCACCCCTCCACTTT. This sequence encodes CASSGNAGGLNSPLHF.

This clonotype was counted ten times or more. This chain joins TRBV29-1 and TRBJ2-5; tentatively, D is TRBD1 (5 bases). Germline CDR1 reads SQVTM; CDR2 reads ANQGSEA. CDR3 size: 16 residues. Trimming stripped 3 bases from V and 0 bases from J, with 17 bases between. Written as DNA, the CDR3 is TGCAGCGTTGACCTAAGGGGTGGGCCGTACCAAGAGACCCAGTACTTC. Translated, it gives CSVDLRGGPYQETQYF.

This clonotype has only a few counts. The CDR3 DNA is TGTGCCAGCAGCCCTAGCTCTGGGGCCAACGTCCTGACTTTC. This encodes CASSPSSGANVLTF. The chain couples TRBV7-3 to TRBJ2-6, with D unresolved. Germline V gene sequence: CDR1 SGHTA, CDR2 FQGTGA. The length of the CDR3 is 14 residues. Trimming stripped 5 bases from V and 0 bases from J, with 5 bases between.

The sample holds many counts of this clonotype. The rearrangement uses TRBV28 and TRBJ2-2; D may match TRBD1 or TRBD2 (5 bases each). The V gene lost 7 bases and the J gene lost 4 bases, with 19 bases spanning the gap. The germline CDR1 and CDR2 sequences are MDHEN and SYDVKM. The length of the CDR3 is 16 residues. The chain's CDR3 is CASTTFGRGITGELFF. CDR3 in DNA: TGTGCCAGCACCACGTTTGGCCGGGGCATCACCGGGGAGCTGTTTTTT.